A single sample gave rise to the 19 T cell receptor beta chains below, sequenced in a study of blood T cell repertoires in COVID-19 (dated by TCRdb to 2019 to 2021). The library was generated by the immunoSEQ multiplex PCR assay. This immuneACCESS table, as held by TCRdb, lists in-frame sequences with V and J called but not all clones. Of the missing ones, under half trace to an unresolved V gene in checked studies; the others have no known cause. This sample lists 290,000 or so clones; around 90% were detected once. The ten largest clones take up about 1.2% of the sample. Sequenced sample: peripheral blood. The receptors were gathered from a man in his sixties or seventies with acute or convalescent COVID-19.

The CDR3 region is CASRVPRDRVQSNYGYTF. CDR3 DNA: TGTGCCAGCAGAGTCCCCCGGGACAGAGTTCAAAGTAACTATGGCTACACCTTC. This chain joins TRBV3-1 (or the pseudogene TRBV3-2) and TRBJ1-2; 7 bases match TRBD1. The germline V gene encodes CDR1 LGHDT and CDR2 YNNKEL (reference sequence). The trim removed 6 bases at V and 1 base at J, leaving 17 bases unmatched. The CDR3 has 18 residues.

The genes are TRBV3-1 (or the pseudogene TRBV3-2) and TRBJ1-1; D may be TRBD1 (5 bases). The V end lost 3 bases, the J end lost 4 bases, and 12 bases lay between the germline ends. Per germline, CDR1 LGHDT and CDR2 YNNKEL (reference sequence). The CDR3 is made up of 14 amino acids. CDR3 sequence: CASSHGGGGTEAFF. The CDR3 nucleotides are TGTGCCAGCAGCCACGGGGGAGGCGGCACTGAAGCTTTCTTT.

This clone appeared a few times. The gene calls are TRBV3-1 (or the pseudogene TRBV3-2) and TRBJ1-4, with no clear D. V shed 2 bases and J shed 8 bases, with 6 bases lying between them. Germline values: CDR1 LGHDT, CDR2 YNNKEL (reference sequence). This CDR3 region has 12 residues. The CDR3 DNA is TGTGCCAGCAGCCAAATCGGGGAAAAACTGTTTTTT. It yields the protein CASSQIGEKLFF.

The rearrangement links TRBV5-4 to TRBJ1-2, with 8 bases fitting TRBD1. CDR1 SGHNT and CDR2 YYREEE come from the germline V gene (reference sequence). The CDR3 totals 14 residues. V gave up 4 bases and J gave up 4 bases; unmatched junction bases: 6. This chain's CDR3 is CASSNAGGSYGYTF. The CDR3 DNA follows: TGTGCCAGCAGCAACGCAGGGGGCAGCTATGGCTACACCTTC.

J is TRBJ1-5 and V is TRBV12-3 or TRBV12-4; D uncertain. This CDR3 spans 12 amino acids. The ends were cut back, 2 bases at V and 9 bases at J, with 8 bases in the middle. CDR3 coding DNA: TGTGCCAGCAGTTTAAACGAGGGGCCCCAGCATTTT. Translating gives CASSLNEGPQHF.

The V and J genes are TRBV27 and TRBJ2-6; D might be TRBD1 (5 bases). The ends were cut back, 0 bases at V and 0 bases at J, with 18 bases in the middle. Germline V gene sequence: CDR1 MNHEY, CDR2 SMNVEV (reference sequence). This CDR3 comprises 20 residues. CDR3 DNA sequence: TGTGCCAGCAGTTTATCATTACCCACAGGAGCCAGCTCTGGGGCCAACGTCCTGACTTTC. This sequence encodes CASSLSLPTGASSGANVLTF. The whole variable domain, remainder taken from reference TRBV27 and TRBJ2-6, is EAQVTQNPRYLITVTGKKLTVTCSQNMNHEYMSWYRQDPGLGLRQIYYSMNVEVTDKGDVPEGYKVSRKEKRNFPLILESPSPNQTSLYFCASSLSLPTGASSGANVLTFGAGSRLTVL.

The chain links TRBV29-1 to TRBJ2-5, with D maybe TRBD2 (6 bases). V shed 3 bases and J shed 5 bases, with 13 bases lying between them. The CDR3 extends over 13 amino acids. Germline values: CDR1 SQVTM, CDR2 ANQGSEA. The CDR3 nucleotides are TGCAGCGTTGATGGGGGGTCCGGGGAGACCCAGTACTTC. It yields the protein CSVDGGSGETQYF.

This clone turned up a few times. The gene calls are TRBV19 and TRBJ1-4; the match to TRBD1 covers 9 bases. The CDR3 runs to 15 residues. Germline trimming cut 4 bases from V and 5 bases from J; bases unmatched to any gene: 5. Germline CDR1 reads LNHDA; CDR2 reads SQIVND (reference sequence). The CDR3: CASSTSGQGNEKLFF. Written as DNA, the CDR3 is TGTGCCAGTAGTACCTCGGGACAGGGAAATGAAAAACTGTTTTTT.

The V call is TRBV4-2, the J call TRBJ2-7; TRBD1 aligns across 8 bases. CDR1 and CDR2 (germline): LGHNA, YNFKEQ. The V gene end was trimmed by 2 bases and the J gene end by 5 bases; junction bases not matched to a gene: 8. The CDR3 spans 15 residues. The CDR3 DNA follows: TGTGCCAGCAGCCAAACGGACAGGGCCCTCCACGAGCAGTACTTC. Protein sequence: CASSQTDRALHEQYF.

In DNA, the CDR3 is TGTGCCAGTAGTATAGCCTCGACAGGGATGAACTCCGAGCAGTACTTC. This encodes CASSIASTGMNSEQYF. The chain is built from TRBV19 and TRBJ2-7; the match to TRBD1 covers 7 bases. This CDR3 contains 16 residues. The germline V gene encodes CDR1 LNHDA and CDR2 SQIVND (reference sequence). Losses at the gene ends were 1 base for V and 6 bases for J; bases not matched to a gene: 12.

This clone was found once. The CDR3 nucleotides are TGTGCCAGCAGCCAAGATCGGCCGGGAGGGCGTCACAATGAGCAGTTCTTC. Translation: CASSQDRPGGRHNEQFF. This chain uses TRBV3-1 (or the pseudogene TRBV3-2) with TRBJ2-1; TRBD2 agrees at 8 bases. The CDR3 loop spans 17 amino acids. Germline loops: CDR1 LGHDT, CDR2 YNNKEL (reference sequence). The V gene end was trimmed by 0 bases and the J gene end by 5 bases; junction bases not matched to a gene: 9.

The chain has TRBV28 and TRBJ1-1, with D possibly matching TRBD1 (5 bases). This CDR3 is built from 16 residues. Germline CDR1 is MDHEN and CDR2 is SYDVKM. Trimming took 3 bases from V and 4 from J, leaving 18 bases between them. CDR3 loop: CASSLPLTVLGTEAFF. The CDR3 DNA is TGTGCCAGCAGTTTGCCCCTGACAGTATTGGGCACTGAAGCTTTCTTT.

V gene TRBV7-2 combines with J gene TRBJ2-5; 7 bases line up with TRBD2. Germline V gives CDR1 SGHTA, CDR2 FQGNSA. The V gene end was trimmed by 5 bases and the J gene end by 3 bases; junction bases not matched to a gene: 6. The CDR3 covers 14 residues. The CDR3 DNA follows: TGTGCCAGCAGCCCAGCCGGGGGGAAAGAGACCCAGTACTTC. It codes for CASSPAGGKETQYF.

CDR3: CASSLAVSDTQYF. The CDR3 DNA is TGTGCCAGCAGCTTAGCGGTTTCAGATACGCAGTATTTT. The chain joins TRBV7-3 to TRBJ2-3; no clear D gene. V dropped 2 bases and J dropped 4 bases, with 7 bases sitting between them. The CDR3 runs 13 residues. The germline V gene encodes CDR1 SGHTA and CDR2 FQGTGA.

CDR3 region: CASSTGQNTDTQYF. The DNA for the CDR3 is TGTGCCAGCAGTACGGGACAGAACACAGATACGCAGTATTTT. The V gene is TRBV28, the J gene TRBJ2-3, with 7 bases fitting TRBD1. Germline trimming cut 5 bases from V and 2 bases from J; bases unmatched to any gene: 4. The CDR3 sequence is 14 residues long. The V gene's germline CDR1 is MDHEN and CDR2 SYDVKM.

The rearrangement joins TRBV6-2 or TRBV6-3 to TRBJ2-3; TRBD2 matches 11 bases. V gave up 5 bases and J gave up 2 bases; unmatched junction bases: 3. The CDR3 is made up of 15 amino acids. Germline V gene lookup returns CDR1 MNHEY and CDR2 SVGEGT. The CDR3 coding sequence is TGTGCCAGCAGTCGACTAGCGGGGATCACAGATACGCAGTATTTT. Protein product: CASSRLAGITDTQYF.

V is TRBV14 and J is TRBJ2-1; TRBD2 matches at 12 bases. This CDR3 is 16 amino acids long. CDR1 and CDR2 (germline): SGHDN, FVKESK. Germline trimming cut 6 bases from V and 3 bases from J; bases unmatched to any gene: 6. The CDR3 region is CASSPWTSGDYNEQFF. Here the CDR3 DNA reads TGTGCCAGCAGTCCTTGGACTAGCGGGGACTACAATGAGCAGTTCTTC.

The V gene is TRBV28, the J gene TRBJ2-7; unclear D gene. Deletions cut 7 bases from V and 3 bases from J, with 10 bases between. The germline V gene encodes CDR1 MDHEN and CDR2 SYDVKM. This CDR3 is 12 amino acids long. The CDR3 DNA reads TGTGCCAGCAATGGCGGTTTCTACGAGCAGTACTTC. It codes for CASNGGFYEQYF.

This clone was counted a few times. The chain couples TRBV30 to TRBJ1-5; a weak D match, TRBD1 (5 bases). The CDR3 is 15 residues long. V lost 0 bases and J lost 4, with 13 bases in between. Germline CDR1 and CDR2: GTSNPN and SVGIG (reference sequence). The CDR3: CAWSVHVGGNQPQHF. CDR3 DNA: TGTGCCTGGAGTGTACATGTTGGGGGGAATCAGCCCCAGCATTTT. The complete variable domain, with remaining parts taken from reference TRBV30 and TRBJ1-5, reads SQTIHQWPATLVQPVGSPLSLECTVEGTSNPNLYWYRQAAGRGLQLLFYSVGIGQISSEVPQNLSASRPQDRQFILSSKKLLLSDSGFYLCAWSVHVGGNQPQHFGDGTRLSIL.